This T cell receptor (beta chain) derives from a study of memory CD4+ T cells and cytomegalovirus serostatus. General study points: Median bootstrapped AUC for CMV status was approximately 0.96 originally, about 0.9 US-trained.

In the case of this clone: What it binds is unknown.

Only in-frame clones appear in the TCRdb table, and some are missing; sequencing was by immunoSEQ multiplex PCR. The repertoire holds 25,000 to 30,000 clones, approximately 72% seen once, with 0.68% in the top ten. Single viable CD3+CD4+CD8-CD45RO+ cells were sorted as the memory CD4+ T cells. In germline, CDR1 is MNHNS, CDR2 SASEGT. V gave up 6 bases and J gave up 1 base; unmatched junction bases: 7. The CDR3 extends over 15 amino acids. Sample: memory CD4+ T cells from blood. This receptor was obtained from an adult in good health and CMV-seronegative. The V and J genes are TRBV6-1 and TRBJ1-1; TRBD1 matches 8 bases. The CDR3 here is CASSRQGRTNTEAFF. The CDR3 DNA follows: TGTGCCAGCAGCCGACAGGGGAGGACGAACACTGAAGCTTTCTTT.